The clone carrying this T cell receptor beta chain was found many times. Its cognate antigen is unknown. This entry comes from a study of CD8 T cells in ankylosing spondylitis. Whole-study findings and limits: Significantly higher representation of disease-linked clones was reported for matched ankylosing spondylitis synovial fluid.

The CDR3 has 15 residues. Germline values: CDR1 ENHRY, CDR2 SYGVKD. The junction had 8 bases not matched to a gene; V was cut back by 10 bases and J by 0 bases. TCRdb ran MiXCR on the 5' RACE reads and lists one entry per CDR3 protein. The table has a few hundred thousand distinct CDR3 sequences, about 10% seen once. The chain has TRBV10-3 and TRBJ2-2, with 7 nucleotides matching TRBD2. The sample comprised blood, either unsorted or a sorted T cell fraction (not recorded which). This clonotype was sampled from a male donor with ankylosing spondylitis or in good health (not recorded which). The CDR3 nucleotides are TGTGCCAGCGCCAAAGCGGGACCGAACACCGGGGAGCTGTTTTTT. Protein sequence: CASAKAGPNTGELFF.